What follows are 5 T cell receptor beta chains derived from one specimen sequenced in a study of T cells in Graves' hyperthyroidism and ophthalmopathy. RNA transcripts were the template for amplifying TCR beta CDR3 regions. HTBI primers were used for first-round RT-PCR of the TCR CDR3. TCRdb ran MiXCR on the multiplex PCR reads and lists one entry per CDR3 protein. The sample shows 480,000 or so distinct CDR3 sequences, roughly 14% of them seen only once. The sequencing input was blood. The origin of the receptors is a young woman with Graves' hyperthyroidism.

This clonotype was detected many times. The J gene is TRBJ2-3, the V gene TRBV12-5; no clear D. Germline CDR1 and CDR2: LGHNT and FRNRAP. V was cut by 1 base and J by 7 bases, with 3 bases left in between. CDR3 length: 11 amino acids. The CDR3 sequence is CASGLEYTQYF. The CDR3 nucleotides read TGTGCTAGTGGTTTGGAGTATACGCAGTATTTT.

This clonotype has ten or more counts. The rearrangement uses TRBV28 and TRBJ1-5, with no clear D. V gave up 8 bases and J gave up 0 bases, with 14 bases separating them. Germline CDR1 reads MDHEN; CDR2 reads SYDVKM. CDR3 length: 15 residues. The CDR3 is CASRVGRASNQPQHF. In DNA, the CDR3 is TGTGCCAGCCGGGTCGGACGGGCTAGCAATCAGCCCCAGCATTTT. The full variable domain, rest sourced from reference TRBV28 and TRBJ1-5, is DVKVTQSSRYLVKRTGEKVFLECVQDMDHENMFWYRQDPGLGLRLIYFSYDVKMKEKGDIPEGYSVSREKKERFSLILESASTNQTSMYLCASRVGRASNQPQHFGDGTRLSIL.

This clonotype was observed a handful of times. The chain employs TRBV7-2 and TRBJ1-4, with 8 bases aligning to TRBD1. With 3 bases clipped from V and 12 bases from J, the junction kept 3 bases outside the gene matches. Per the germline V gene, CDR1 is SGHTA and CDR2 is FQGNSA. The CDR3 spans 12 residues. CDR3 region: CASSLGQEELFF. The CDR3 DNA follows: TGTGCCAGCAGCTTGGGACAGGAAGAACTGTTTTTT.

V is TRBV27 and J is TRBJ2-5; 11 nucleotides align to TRBD2. The ends lost 5 bases at V and 5 bases at J; junction bases unmatched: 13. Germline V lookup: CDR1 MNHEY, CDR2 SMNVEV (reference sequence). This CDR3 has 17 amino acids. The CDR3 spells CASSKTLRTSGLETQYF. CDR3 in DNA: TGTGCCAGCAGTAAAACATTACGGACTAGCGGGCTTGAGACCCAGTACTTC.

This clonotype was seen repeatedly, ten times or more. The rearrangement links TRBV12-3 or TRBV12-4 to TRBJ2-2; TRBD1 matches at 10 bases. The CDR3 loop spans 16 amino acids. V trimming: 7 bases; J trimming: 0 bases; junction bases outside the gene matches: 5. CDR3 loop: CASMRQGATNTGELFF. DNA of the CDR3: TGTGCCAGCATGAGACAGGGGGCGACGAACACCGGGGAGCTGTTTTTT.